The rows below give T cell receptor beta chains drawn from one sample of a study of cytomegalovirus exposure and HLA in healthy donors. Using immunoSEQ multiplex PCR, the repertoire was profiled, and TCRdb retains in-frame clones only, with some absent. Here the sample spans about 280,000 clones, 88% being singletons. The sequencing input was PBMCs. The receptors come from a woman aged 18-29 years in good health and CMV-seronegative. CDR3s include the opening cysteine and the closing phenylalanine or tryptophan. The D gene is left open where the match is weak. For some rows the clone size is stated as once, few or many, or as a class when expanded; others skip it.

size | J | D | V | CDR3 | DNA
once | TRBJ2-3 | TRBD2 | TRBV10-3 | CAISDRGTSGRGGSTDTQYF | TGTGCCATCAGTGATCGCGGGACTAGCGGGAGGGGGGGTAGCACAGATACGCAGTATTTT
. | TRBJ2-7 | . | TRBV6-1 | CASTQFLSTYEQYF | TGTGCCAGCACTCAGTTCTTATCCACCTACGAGCAGTACTTC
. | TRBJ2-7 | TRBD2 | TRBV10-3 | CATGPSGNSYEQYF | TGTGCCACCGGACCTAGCGGGAACTCCTACGAGCAGTACTTC
once | TRBJ1-3 | . | TRBV19 | CASSPDMTGNTIYF | TGTGCCAGTAGTCCCGACATGACTGGAAACACCATATATTTT
. | TRBJ2-7 | TRBD1 | TRBV19 | CASRGSGTASYEQYF | TGTGCCAGTAGGGGTTCCGGGACAGCCTCCTACGAGCAGTACTTC
. | TRBJ1-2 | . | TRBV5-1 | CASSSTTGGYTF | TGCGCCAGCAGCTCGACTACGGGGGGCTACACCTTC
. | TRBJ2-7 | TRBD2 | TRBV7-6 | CASNPGGSSYEQYF | TGTGCCAGCAACCCGGGGGGGAGCTCCTACGAGCAGTACTTC
. | TRBJ2-1 | . | TRBV6-5 | CASSYSQDYNEQFF | TGTGCCAGCAGTTACAGTCAGGACTACAATGAGCAGTTCTTC
. | TRBJ2-1 | TRBD1 | TRBV27 | CASRQRDRIYNEQFF | TGTGCCAGCAGACAACGGGACAGAATCTACAATGAGCAGTTCTTC
. | TRBJ2-5 | TRBD2 | TRBV27 | CASRWGLEETQYF | TGTGCCAGCCGTTGGGGACTAGAAGAGACCCAGTACTTC
. | TRBJ2-3 | TRBD1 | TRBV9 | CASSVALGQGGSDTQYF | TGTGCCAGCAGCGTAGCTCTGGGACAGGGGGGTTCAGATACGCAGTATTTT
few | TRBJ1-6 | . | TRBV6-1 | CASSEWQPGVAPLHF | TGTGCCAGCAGTGAGTGGCAGCCGGGGGTGGCACCCCTCCACTTT
. | TRBJ2-1 | TRBD2 | TRBV28 | CASNPGGSGMGYNEQFF | TGTGCCAGCAACCCGGGGGGTAGCGGGATGGGGTACAATGAGCAGTTCTTC
once | TRBJ1-1 | . | TRBV7-2 | CASSSRRTGIAEAFF | TGTGCCAGCAGCTCTCGAAGGACGGGGATCGCTGAAGCTTTCTTT
. | TRBJ2-5 | TRBD2 | TRBV5-1 | CASSLVTSGQETQYF | TGCGCCAGCAGCTTGGTCACTAGCGGCCAAGAGACCCAGTACTTC
. | TRBJ2-7 | . | TRBV5-1 | CASSGPLGTGAYEQYF | TGCGCCAGCAGCGGTCCACTCGGGACGGGGGCCTACGAGCAGTACTTC
. | TRBJ1-2 | . | TRBV9 | CASSVPSSPFGSDGYTF | TGTGCCAGCAGCGTACCCTCGTCCCCCTTTGGTTCGGATGGCTACACCTTC
. | TRBJ1-5 | . | TRBV6-5 | CASSFGSNQPQHF | TGTGCCAGCAGTTTCGGTAGCAATCAGCCCCAGCATTTT
. | TRBJ2-7 | . | TRBV30 | CAWSGISGFQEQYF | TGTGCCTGGAGTGGTATATCGGGTTTTCAGGAGCAGTACTTC
. | TRBJ2-2 | . | TRBV27 | CASRQQLGASTGELFF | TGTGCCAGCAGGCAGCAATTGGGGGCGAGCACCGGGGAGCTGTTTTTT
. | TRBJ1-1 | . | TRBV4-1 | CASSQAVNTEAFF | TGCGCCAGCAGCCAAGCAGTGAACACTGAAGCTTTCTTT
. | TRBJ1-5 | TRBD1 | TRBV27 | CASKPGQGNQPQHF | TGTGCCAGCAAACCGGGACAGGGGAATCAGCCCCAGCATTTT
. | TRBJ2-7 | TRBD2 | TRBV13 | CASSLAIGEGTYEQYF | TGTGCCAGCAGCTTAGCTATCGGGGAGGGAACCTACGAGCAGTACTTC
. | TRBJ2-5 | TRBD2 | TRBV7-8 | CASSPQLAGDWRETQYF | TGTGCCAGCAGCCCCCAACTAGCGGGAGATTGGAGGGAGACCCAGTACTTC
. | TRBJ2-7 | . | TRBV18 | CASSPPNGGHEQYF | TGTGCCAGCTCACCACCGAATGGAGGGCACGAGCAGTACTTC
. | TRBJ2-3 | TRBD1 | TRBV15 | CATSRRTGASDTQYF | TGTGCCACCAGCAGGAGAACAGGGGCTTCAGATACGCAGTATTTT
. | TRBJ1-2 | TRBD1 | TRBV19 | CASKTTDRAASGYTF | TGTGCCAGTAAAACCACGGACAGGGCGGCTTCTGGCTACACCTTC
. | TRBJ2-1 | TRBD1 | TRBV9 | CASSTRTGAHNEQFF | TGTGCCAGCAGCACCCGGACAGGGGCCCACAATGAGCAGTTCTTC
. | TRBJ1-1 | TRBD1 | TRBV7-2 | CASSPSVFRGRNTEAFF | TGTGCCAGCAGCCCTAGTGTGTTCAGGGGGAGAAACACTGAAGCTTTCTTT
. | TRBJ2-4 | TRBD2 | TRBV19 | CASSLDGRELHIQYF | TGTGCCAGTAGCCTCGACGGGCGGGAGTTACACATTCAGTACTTC
. | TRBJ1-1 | . | TRBV4-2 | CASSQDQNWEYTEAFF | TGTGCCAGCAGCCAAGATCAGAATTGGGAGTATACTGAAGCTTTCTTT
. | TRBJ2-7 | . | TRBV7-3 | CASSGPESRLVWGNEQYF | TGTGCCAGCAGCGGCCCCGAGTCCCGGTTGGTATGGGGCAACGAGCAGTACTTC
. | TRBJ2-5 | TRBD2 | TRBV9 | CASSVGLAEKETQYF | TGTGCCAGCAGCGTCGGACTAGCAGAGAAAGAGACCCAGTACTTC
. | TRBJ1-5 | . | TRBV19 | CASNGGRSNQPQHF | TGTGCCAGTAATGGAGGCCGTAGCAATCAGCCCCAGCATTTT
. | TRBJ2-7 | TRBD2 | TRBV5-1 | CASSHDFTSGAYEQYF | TGCGCCAGCAGCCACGATTTTACTAGCGGAGCCTACGAGCAGTACTTC
once | TRBJ1-1 | . | TRBV30 | CAWSVWGVGDTEAFF | TGTGCCTGGAGTGTATGGGGGGTTGGGGACACTGAAGCTTTCTTT
. | TRBJ1-2 | . | TRBV5-1 | CASSLDGVYGDGYTF | TGCGCCAGCAGCTTGGACGGGGTTTATGGCGATGGCTACACCTTC
. | TRBJ1-6 | . | TRBV6-5 | CASSDRPRELPLHF | TGTGCCAGCAGTGACCGCCCACGGGAGTTACCCCTCCACTTT